These 15 T cell receptor beta chains share one sample of origin, sequenced in a study of blood T cell repertoires in COVID-19. This table comes from immunoSEQ multiplex PCR, and its TCRdb copy is limited to in-frame clones, with some not included. The repertoire holds 350,000 or so clones, with around four fifths as singletons. Sequencing used peripheral blood. These receptors were taken from a man in his thirties or forties with active or convalescent COVID-19.

V and J are TRBV29-1 and TRBJ2-7, with 7 nucleotides matching TRBD1. Germline CDR1 is SQVTM and CDR2 is ANQGSEA. With 7 bases clipped from V and 0 bases from J, the junction kept 6 bases outside the gene matches. This CDR3 has 13 residues. The CDR3 DNA is TGCAGCGCCGGGACAGCTAGCTCCTACGAGCAGTACTTC. Translation: CSAGTASSYEQYF.

The V gene is TRBV25-1, the J gene TRBJ2-1, with D perhaps TRBD2 (6 bases). Germline CDR1 is MGHDK and CDR2 is SYGVNS. This CDR3 contains 14 residues. Deletions cut 4 bases from V and 3 bases from J, with 10 bases between. The CDR3 sequence is CASSALAHYNEQFF. The CDR3 coding sequence is TGTGCCAGCAGTGCACTAGCACACTACAATGAGCAGTTCTTC.

CDR3 nucleotides: TGTGCCAGCAGCCTAGGACTAGCGGGAGTCGCAGATACGCAGTATTTT. Encoded protein: CASSLGLAGVADTQYF. The V call is TRBV5-6, the J call TRBJ2-3; 13 bases align to TRBD2. Germline V lookup: CDR1 SGHDT, CDR2 YYEEEE. The CDR3 is made up of 16 amino acids. J was trimmed by 4 bases and V by 4 bases; bases with no gene match: 6.

The chain joins TRBV6-2 or TRBV6-3 to TRBJ1-1; possibly TRBD1 for D (5 bases). The V end was cut by 4 bases, the J end by 10 bases, with 13 bases between. The CDR3 consists of 12 residues. Germline values: CDR1 MNHEY, CDR2 SVGEGT. The CDR3 loop is CASSSTPGGAFF. The CDR3 DNA follows: TGTGCCAGCAGTTCTACGCCGGGGGGAGCTTTCTTT.

J is TRBJ2-7 and V is TRBV20-1; 7 bases line up with TRBD2. The CDR3 extends over 12 amino acids. V shed 3 bases, J shed 9 bases, and the junction held 8 bases outside the gene matches. Germline values: CDR1 DFQATT, CDR2 SNEGSKA (reference sequence). DNA for the CDR3: TGCAGTGCTAGTTCCCGGGGGGTACGGCAGTACTTC. It specifies CSASSRGVRQYF.

This chain connects TRBV19 to TRBJ1-1; the D is unclear. Deletions cut 9 bases from V and 2 bases from J, with 19 bases between. This CDR3 contains 15 residues. Germline CDR1 reads LNHDA; CDR2 reads SQIVND (reference sequence). CDR3 bases: TGTGCCAGCTCGGCCGAGGCGGCGGATAACACTGAAGCTTTCTTT. Translating gives CASSAEAADNTEAFF.

The V gene is TRBV6-5, the J gene TRBJ2-7, with 10 nucleotides matching TRBD1. CDR1 and CDR2 from the germline V gene are MNHEY and SVGAGI. The CDR3 is 16 amino acids. The ends lost 0 bases at V and 3 bases at J; junction bases unmatched: 5. Here the CDR3 reads CASSYSKRTGGYEQYF. The CDR3 DNA follows: TGTGCCAGCAGTTACTCAAAACGGACAGGGGGCTACGAGCAGTACTTC.

The chain recombines TRBV19 with TRBJ1-3; D is uncertain. This CDR3 spans 12 amino acids. V was trimmed by 5 bases and J by 4 bases, leaving 6 bases between them. In germline, CDR1 is LNHDA, CDR2 SQIVND (reference sequence). The CDR3 nucleotides are TGTGCCAGTAGTCCCCTGGGAAACACCATATATTTT. Translating gives CASSPLGNTIYF.

This sequence joins TRBV5-1 and TRBJ1-1; 8 positions match TRBD1. The CDR3 runs to 14 residues. The germline V gene encodes CDR1 SGHRS and CDR2 YFSETQ. After removal of 4 bases from V and 1 base from J, the junction contained 3 bases not matched to a gene. CDR3 region: CASSAGGRNTEAFF. The DNA of the CDR3 is TGCGCCAGCAGCGCAGGGGGCAGGAACACTGAAGCTTTCTTT. Full variable domain (missing parts from reference TRBV5-1 and TRBJ1-1): KAGVTQTPRYLIKTRGQQVTLSCSPISGHRSVSWYQQTPGQGLQFLFEYFSETQRNKGNFPGRFSGRQFSNSRSEMNVSTLELGDSALYLCASSAGGRNTEAFFGQGTRLTVV.

This clone was recorded at least ten times. V is TRBV7-9 and J is TRBJ1-2; 10 bases fit TRBD1. Trimming cost V 6 bases and J 6 bases; bases outside gene matches: 10. Looked up from germline, CDR1 is SEHNR and CDR2 is FQNEAQ (reference sequence). The CDR3 spans 15 residues. The CDR3 DNA follows: TGTGCCAGCAGGCACGGGGACAGGGGTCTTAATGGCTACACCTTC. It yields the protein CASRHGDRGLNGYTF.

V and J are TRBV5-4 and TRBJ1-2; the D gene is possibly TRBD1 (5 bases). The CDR3 loop spans 13 amino acids. Deletions cut 3 bases from V and 2 bases from J, with 8 bases between. Germline V CDR1 and CDR2: SGHNT, YYREEE (reference sequence). The CDR3 spells CASSSEGNYGYTF. CDR3 DNA: TGTGCCAGCAGCTCGGAGGGGAACTATGGCTACACCTTC. Looking up the rest from reference TRBV5-4 and TRBJ1-2 gives the full variable domain: ETGVTQSPTHLIKTRGQQVTLRCSSQSGHNTVSWYQQALGQGPQFIFQYYREEENGRGNFPPRFSGLQFPNYSSELNVNALELDDSALYLCASSSEGNYGYTFGSGTRLTVV.

This clone appeared once. This sequence joins TRBV5-4 and TRBJ2-3; 12 nucleotides line up with TRBD2. The CDR3 runs 19 residues. Germline trimming cut 4 bases from V and 2 bases from J; bases unmatched to any gene: 14. Germline lookup yields CDR1 SGHNT and CDR2 YYREEE (reference sequence). The DNA of the CDR3 is TGTGCCAGCAGCGCTTCCGGGACTAGCGGGTGGGGGAACACAGATACGCAGTATTTT. Its protein is CASSASGTSGWGNTDTQYF.

The chain combines TRBV11-1 with TRBJ2-3; TRBD1 matches 9 bases. The CDR3 has 16 amino acids. Germline CDR1 reads SGHAT; CDR2 reads FQDESV (reference sequence). J gave up 11 bases and V 5 bases, and 17 bases lay outside the gene matches. The CDR3 protein is CASSMRDRESGRGQYF. In DNA, the CDR3 is TGTGCCAGCAGCATGCGGGACAGGGAGTCAGGAAGGGGGCAGTATTTT. The variable domain in full, completed from reference TRBV11-1 and TRBJ2-3, reads EAEVAQSPRYKITEKSQAVAFWCDPISGHATLYWYRQILGQGPELLVQFQDESVVDDSQLPKDRFSAERLKGVDSTLKIQPAELGDSAMYLCASSMRDRESGRGQYFGPGTRLTVL.

The chain is built from TRBV4-1 and TRBJ1-5, with D unclear. Germline loops: CDR1 MGHRA, CDR2 YSYEKL. The CDR3 has 13 amino acids. Trimming took off 1 base at V and 7 bases at J, with 8 bases between the two ends. CDR3 sequence reads: CASSQGGEQPQHF. The CDR3 DNA sequence: TGCGCCAGCAGCCAAGGTGGAGAACAGCCCCAGCATTTT.

This chain uses TRBV5-1 with TRBJ1-2; TRBD1 is a possible D gene (6 bases). The CDR3 has 14 residues. CDR1 SGHRS and CDR2 YFSETQ come from the germline V gene. V was trimmed by 0 bases and J by 1 base, leaving 7 bases between them. CDR3 sequence: CASSLDRVNYGYTF. CDR3 coding DNA: TGCGCCAGCAGCTTGGACAGGGTTAACTATGGCTACACCTTC.